The present entry profiles one T cell receptor (beta chain) with its context. As processed by the authors: Using reference gene primer amplification, nucleated cell counts were estimated. The table came from immunoSEQ multiplex PCR; TCRdb's copy has only in-frame clones and leaves some out. Clone size and the V and J calls come from that table; the DNA yielded D and trimming. The sample holds 150,000 to 200,000 clones; around 80% are singletons and the top ten take 6.5% to 9.5%. Seattle-derived patients entered the study during active infection and were followed longitudinally. This sample is drawn from a study of blood T cell repertoires in COVID-19. Study-level background: Acute and convalescent COVID-19 samples came from the United States, Italy and Spain.

CDR3 length equals 12 residues. Germline V gene data show CDR1 as GTSNPN and CDR2 as SVGIG (reference sequence). Trimming took off 0 bases at V and 7 bases at J, with 4 bases between the two ends. The sequenced sample consisted of peripheral blood. The chain combines TRBV30 with TRBJ1-6; D remains unclear. The sequence derives from a woman aged 55-70 years with COVID-19, enrolled during active disease. The CDR3 DNA reads TGTGCCTGGAGTGTACGGAATTCACCCCTCCACTTT. It is translated as CAWSVRNSPLHF.